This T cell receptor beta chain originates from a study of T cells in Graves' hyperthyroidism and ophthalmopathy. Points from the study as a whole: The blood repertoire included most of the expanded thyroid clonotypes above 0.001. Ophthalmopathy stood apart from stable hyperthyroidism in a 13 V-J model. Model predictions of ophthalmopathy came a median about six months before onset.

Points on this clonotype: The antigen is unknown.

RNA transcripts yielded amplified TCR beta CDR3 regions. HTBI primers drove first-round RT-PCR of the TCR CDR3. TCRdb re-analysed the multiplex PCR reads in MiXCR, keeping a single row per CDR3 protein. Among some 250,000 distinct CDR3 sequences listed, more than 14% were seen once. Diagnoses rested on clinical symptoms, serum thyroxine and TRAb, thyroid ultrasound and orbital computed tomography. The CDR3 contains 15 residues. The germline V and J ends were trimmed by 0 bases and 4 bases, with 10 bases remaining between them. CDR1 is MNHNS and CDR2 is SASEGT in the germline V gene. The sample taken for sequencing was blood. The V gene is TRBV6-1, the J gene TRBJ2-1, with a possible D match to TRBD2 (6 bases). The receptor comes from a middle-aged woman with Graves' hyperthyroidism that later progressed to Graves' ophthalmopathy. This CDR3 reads CASSEAGGLYNEQFF. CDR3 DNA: TGTGCCAGCAGTGAAGCGGGAGGACTGTACAATGAGCAGTTCTTC.